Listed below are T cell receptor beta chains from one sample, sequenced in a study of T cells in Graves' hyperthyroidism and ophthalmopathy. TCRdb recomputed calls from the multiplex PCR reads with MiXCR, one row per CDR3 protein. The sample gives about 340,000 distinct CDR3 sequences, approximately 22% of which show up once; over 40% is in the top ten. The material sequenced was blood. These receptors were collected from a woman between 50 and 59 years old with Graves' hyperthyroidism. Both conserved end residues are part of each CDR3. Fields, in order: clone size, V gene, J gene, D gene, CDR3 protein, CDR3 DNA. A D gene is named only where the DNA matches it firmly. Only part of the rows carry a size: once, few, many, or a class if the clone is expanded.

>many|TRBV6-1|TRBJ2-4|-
CASKAAVLAKNIQYF
TGTGCCAGCAAGGCGGCAGTACTAGCCAAAAACATTCAGTACTTC
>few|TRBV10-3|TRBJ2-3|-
CAISQGRTDTQYF
TGTGCCATCAGCCAGGGTCGCACAGATACGCAGTATTTT
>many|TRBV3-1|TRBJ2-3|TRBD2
CASSQGSGGLAGTDTQYF
TGTGCCAGCAGCCAAGGTTCAGGTGGACTAGCGGGCACAGATACGCAGTATTTT
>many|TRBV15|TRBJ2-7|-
CATSRHPGQASYEQYF
TGTGCCACCAGCAGACATCCGGGACAAGCCTCCTACGAGCAGTACTTC
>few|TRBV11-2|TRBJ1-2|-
CASSPGGAILPSSGYTF
TGTGCCAGCAGCCCGGGGGGCGCAATCCTCCCATCAAGTGGCTACACCTTC
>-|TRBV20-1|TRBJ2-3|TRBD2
CASGGGHTQYF
TGCGCCAGCGGGGGGGGTCATACGCAGTATTTT
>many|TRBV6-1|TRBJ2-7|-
CASSVVAAYEQYF
TGTGCCAGCAGTGTGGTGGCAGCCTACGAGCAGTACTTC
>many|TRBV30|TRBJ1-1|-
CASTRMGETEAFF
TGTGCCTCTACTCGCATGGGGGAGACTGAAGCTTTCTTT
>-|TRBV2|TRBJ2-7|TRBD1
CASSRTGSEQYF
TGTGCCAGCAGTCGGACAGGGTCCGAGCAGTACTTC
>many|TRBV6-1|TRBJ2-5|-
CASSPLGKYQETQYF
TGTGCCAGCAGTCCCCTCGGGAAGTACCAAGAGACCCAGTACTTC
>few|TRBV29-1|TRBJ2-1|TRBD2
CSVEDLSGGYNEQFF
TGCAGCGTTGAAGACTTGAGCGGGGGGTACAATGAGCAGTTCTTC
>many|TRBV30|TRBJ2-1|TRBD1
CAWSLGQGYNEQFF
TGTGCCTGGAGTTTAGGACAGGGCTACAATGAGCAGTTCTTC
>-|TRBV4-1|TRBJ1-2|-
CASSGPGTPYGYTF
TGCGCCAGCAGCGGACCCGGGACACCCTATGGCTACACCTTC
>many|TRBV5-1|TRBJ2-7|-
CASSLGPEQYF
TGCGCCAGCAGCTTGGGACCCGAGCAGTACTTC
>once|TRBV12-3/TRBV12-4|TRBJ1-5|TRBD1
CASRYRGSNQPQHF
TGTGCCAGCAGATACAGGGGAAGCAATCAGCCCCAGCATTTT
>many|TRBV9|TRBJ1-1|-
CASSVKPGAAEAFF
TGTGCCAGCAGCGTAAAACCTGGAGCTGCAGAAGCTTTCTTT
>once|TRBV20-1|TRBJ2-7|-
CSARALDRPYEQYF
TGCAGTGCTAGGGCTCTAGACAGACCCTACGAGCAGTACTTC
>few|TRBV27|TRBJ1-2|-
CASSLQGGRSNYGYTF
TGTGCCAGCAGTTTACAGGGAGGCCGCTCTAACTATGGCTACACCTTC
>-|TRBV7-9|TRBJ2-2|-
CASRKEGGPNTGELFF
TGTGCCAGCAGAAAAGAGGGGGGGCCGAACACCGGGGAGCTGTTTTTT
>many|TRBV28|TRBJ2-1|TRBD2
CASSLGGSTYNEQFF
TGTGCCAGCAGTCTGGGGGGGTCTACCTACAATGAGCAGTTCTTC
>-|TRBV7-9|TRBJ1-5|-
CASSPFGGPNQPQHF
TGTGCCAGCAGCCCCTTTGGCGGCCCCAATCAGCCCCAGCATTTT
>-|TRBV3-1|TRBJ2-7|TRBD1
CASRPDRVSSEQYF
TGTGCCAGCAGACCCGACAGGGTGTCTAGCGAGCAGTACTTC
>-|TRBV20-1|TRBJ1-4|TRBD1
CSAREGQGPNEKLFF
TGCAGTGCTAGGGAAGGACAGGGACCTAATGAAAAACTGTTTTTT
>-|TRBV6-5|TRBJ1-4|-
CASSYRSLATNEKLFF
TGTGCCAGCAGTTACAGGTCCCTGGCAACTAATGAAAAACTGTTTTTT
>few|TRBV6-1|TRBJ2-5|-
CASRRTVQETQYF
TGTGCCAGCAGACGGACAGTCCAAGAGACCCAGTACTTC
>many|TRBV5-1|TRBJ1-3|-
CASSFSGMASGNTIYF
TGCGCCAGCAGCTTCTCCGGGATGGCCTCTGGAAACACCATATATTTT
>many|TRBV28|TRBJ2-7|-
CASTRPGGSYEQYF
TGTGCCAGCACTCGACCAGGCGGATCCTACGAGCAGTACTTC
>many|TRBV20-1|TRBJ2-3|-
CSGISGPQTDTQYF
TGCAGTGGAATCAGTGGCCCGCAGACAGATACGCAGTATTTT
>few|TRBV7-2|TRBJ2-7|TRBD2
CASSLTLGRGRYEQYF
TGTGCCAGCAGCTTAACCCTGGGGAGGGGCCGCTACGAGCAGTACTTC
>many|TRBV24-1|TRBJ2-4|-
CATSDPPLNIQYF
TGTGCCACCAGTGATCCCCCGCTGAACATTCAGTACTTC
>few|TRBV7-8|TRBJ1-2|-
CASSTRKGADGYTF
TGTGCCAGCAGCACCCGAAAAGGGGCCGATGGCTACACCTTC
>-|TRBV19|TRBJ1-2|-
CASSPSRGRGYGYTF
TGTGCCAGTAGTCCGTCCAGGGGAAGGGGCTATGGCTACACCTTC
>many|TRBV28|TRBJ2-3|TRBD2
CASSSLGRARERRDTQYF
TGTGCCAGCAGCTCCCTCGGGAGGGCCAGGGAAAGACGAGATACGCAGTATTTT
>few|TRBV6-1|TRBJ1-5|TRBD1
CASSRAGTGGLNQPQHF
TGTGCCAGCAGTCGGGCCGGGACAGGTGGGCTCAATCAGCCCCAGCATTTT
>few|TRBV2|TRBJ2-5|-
CAGRRVSQETQYF
TGTGCCGGCCGAAGGGTCTCTCAAGAGACCCAGTACTTC
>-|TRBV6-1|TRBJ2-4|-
CASGRQIAKNIQYF
TGTGCCAGCGGACGACAGATAGCCAAAAACATTCAGTACTTC
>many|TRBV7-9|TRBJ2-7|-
CASSRQTYEQYF
TGTGCCAGCAGTCGACAGACCTACGAGCAGTACTTC
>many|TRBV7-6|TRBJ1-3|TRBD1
CASSRQGYGNTIYF
TGTGCCAGCAGCCGACAGGGCTATGGAAACACCATATATTTT
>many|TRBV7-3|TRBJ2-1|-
CASSLTALWGGEQFF
TGTGCCAGCAGCTTAACTGCCCTATGGGGCGGTGAGCAGTTCTTC
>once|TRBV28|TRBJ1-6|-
CASKLSGTRALNSPLHF
TGTGCCAGTAAGCTTTCCGGGACCAGGGCCCTTAATTCACCCCTCCACTTT
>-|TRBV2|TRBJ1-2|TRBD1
CASSLRQGGGYTF
TGTGCCAGCAGTCTGCGACAGGGGGGAGGCTACACCTTC
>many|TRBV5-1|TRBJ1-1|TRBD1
CASSLEYRGGNTEAFF
TGCGCCAGCAGCTTGGAGTACAGGGGTGGAAACACTGAAGCTTTCTTT
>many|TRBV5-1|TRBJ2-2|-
CASSLDQAPGELFF
TGCGCCAGCAGCTTGGATCAGGCGCCCGGGGAGCTGTTTTTT
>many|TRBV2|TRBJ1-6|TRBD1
CACRDRGNNSPLHF
TGTGCCTGCCGGGACAGGGGGAACAATTCACCCCTCCACTTT
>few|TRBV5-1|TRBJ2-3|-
CASGGQGKTDTQYF
TGCGCCAGCGGGGGTCAGGGGAAAACAGATACGCAGTATTTT